Sequencing of this T cell receptor beta chain was carried out in a study of beta chain features in type 1 diabetes. All of the isolated RNA was reverse transcribed, so expressed TCRB transcripts were sequenced. The protocol was immunoSEQ multiplex PCR, while the TCRdb copy is restricted to in-frame clones and leaves out a portion. Here the sample spans about 620,000 clones, 15% to 19% being singletons. CDR3 length equals 14 residues. V was trimmed by 1 base and J by 8 bases, leaving 9 bases between them. Germline V gene sequence: CDR1 SGHTA, CDR2 FQGNSA. The source material was naive CD4+ T cells from blood. The TCR originated in a young man in good health. The chain carries TRBV7-2 and TRBJ1-6; D is unresolved. CDR3: CASSLGASYSPLHF. The CDR3, as DNA: TGTGCCAGCAGCTTAGGGGCCAGTTATTCACCCCTCCACTTT.